Listed below are T cell receptor beta chains from one sample, sequenced in a study of blood T cell repertoires in COVID-19. The table came from immunoSEQ multiplex PCR; TCRdb's copy has only in-frame clones and leaves some out. The sample yields about 57,000 clones, 65% to 80% seen once. The sample consisted of peripheral blood. These receptors originate from a human donor in a cohort sampled during active COVID-19. CDR3s include the opening cysteine and the closing phenylalanine or tryptophan. A D gene is named only where the DNA matches it firmly. Only some rows state a clone size, as once, few, many or a class for expanded clones.

j_gene: TRBJ2-1; v_gene: TRBV7-3; abundance: NA; d_gene: TRBD2; CDR3nt: TGTGCCAGCAGCCCCCCTGGACTAGCGGGAGGGTCTGGTGAGCAGTTCTTC; CDR3aa: CASSPPGLAGGSGEQFF
j_gene: TRBJ2-1; v_gene: TRBV28; abundance: NA; d_gene: TRBD2; CDR3nt: TGTGCCAGCAGGAATAGCGGGAGAGGCTCAAGTGAGCAGTTCTTC; CDR3aa: CASRNSGRGSSEQFF
j_gene: TRBJ2-1; v_gene: TRBV10-3; abundance: NA; d_gene: TRBD1; CDR3nt: TGTGCCATCAGTGAGTGGATTAGGGGACAGGGGTTGGAGCAGTTCTTC; CDR3aa: CAISEWIRGQGLEQFF
j_gene: TRBJ2-3; v_gene: TRBV7-2; abundance: once; d_gene: NA; CDR3nt: TGTGCCAGCAGCCCCCCCGCGGGGCCCAGGGATACGCAGTATTTT; CDR3aa: CASSPPAGPRDTQYF
j_gene: TRBJ2-7; v_gene: TRBV6-5; abundance: once; d_gene: TRBD1; CDR3nt: TGTGCCAGCAGTTCGCCCGACAGGGGGTTCTACGAGCAGTACTTC; CDR3aa: CASSSPDRGFYEQYF
j_gene: TRBJ1-1; v_gene: TRBV14; abundance: NA; d_gene: TRBD1; CDR3nt: TGTGCCAGCAGCCGAAAAACAGGGGGAGGCACTGAAGCTTTCTTT; CDR3aa: CASSRKTGGGTEAFF
j_gene: TRBJ2-3; v_gene: TRBV6-5; abundance: NA; d_gene: TRBD2; CDR3nt: TGTGCCAGCAGTTACACACTAGCGGGGAGCACAGATACGCAGTATTTT; CDR3aa: CASSYTLAGSTDTQYF
j_gene: TRBJ2-3; v_gene: TRBV7-2; abundance: NA; d_gene: NA; CDR3nt: TGTGCCAGCAGCTCCCCTGTCTCAGATACGCAGTATTTT; CDR3aa: CASSSPVSDTQYF
j_gene: TRBJ2-7; v_gene: TRBV19; abundance: NA; d_gene: TRBD1; CDR3nt: TGTGCCAGTAGTATCGGGACAGGGCTTTCCTACGAGCAGTACTTC; CDR3aa: CASSIGTGLSYEQYF
j_gene: TRBJ2-1; v_gene: TRBV18; abundance: NA; d_gene: NA; CDR3nt: TGTGCCAGCTCACCAGCGGGGACGAACAATGAGCAGTTCTTC; CDR3aa: CASSPAGTNNEQFF
j_gene: TRBJ2-3; v_gene: TRBV7-2; abundance: NA; d_gene: TRBD2; CDR3nt: TGTGCCAGCAGCTCTCTAGCGGGAGGGCCAGTGGATACGCAGTATTTT; CDR3aa: CASSSLAGGPVDTQYF
j_gene: TRBJ1-2; v_gene: TRBV4-1; abundance: NA; d_gene: NA; CDR3nt: TGCGCCAGCAGCCAAGATGCGGAGGGCAGGGTCTCTTATGGCTACACCTTC; CDR3aa: CASSQDAEGRVSYGYTF
j_gene: TRBJ2-2; v_gene: TRBV7-9; abundance: NA; d_gene: NA; CDR3nt: TGTGCCAGCAGCTTTGAGATCGGGGAGCTGTTTTTT; CDR3aa: CASSFEIGELFF
j_gene: TRBJ1-2; v_gene: TRBV5-4; abundance: NA; d_gene: TRBD1; CDR3nt: TGTGCCAGCAGCCAATGGACAGGAGGCTATGGCTACACCTTC; CDR3aa: CASSQWTGGYGYTF
j_gene: TRBJ2-7; v_gene: TRBV25-1; abundance: NA; d_gene: NA; CDR3nt: TGTGCCAGCGGGAGTATAAGCTCCTACGAGCAGTACTTC; CDR3aa: CASGSISSYEQYF
j_gene: TRBJ1-1; v_gene: TRBV5-4; abundance: NA; d_gene: NA; CDR3nt: TGTGCCAGCAGTGGTCACAGGAGCTACACTGAAGCTTTCTTT; CDR3aa: CASSGHRSYTEAFF
j_gene: TRBJ1-2; v_gene: TRBV24-1; abundance: NA; d_gene: NA; CDR3nt: TGTGCCCCGGTGATGCGGAACTATGGCTACACCTTC; CDR3aa: CAPVMRNYGYTF
j_gene: TRBJ1-2; v_gene: TRBV5-6; abundance: NA; d_gene: NA; CDR3nt: TGTGCCAGCAGTCAGAGGAGCTACACCTTC; CDR3aa: CASSQRSYTF
j_gene: TRBJ2-1; v_gene: TRBV2; abundance: NA; d_gene: TRBD2; CDR3nt: TGTGCCAGCAGTGGGCTAGCGGTCGGTTTCTCCTACAATGAGCAGTTCTTC; CDR3aa: CASSGLAVGFSYNEQFF
j_gene: TRBJ2-1; v_gene: TRBV7-2; abundance: NA; d_gene: NA; CDR3nt: TGTGCCAGCACCCGGGACTTCGCGAACGGTGAGCAGTTCTTC; CDR3aa: CASTRDFANGEQFF
j_gene: TRBJ2-2; v_gene: TRBV5-1; abundance: NA; d_gene: TRBD1; CDR3nt: TGCGCCAGCAGCCCGACAGGGACCGGGGAGCTGTTTTTT; CDR3aa: CASSPTGTGELFF
j_gene: TRBJ2-7; v_gene: TRBV9; abundance: NA; d_gene: TRBD1; CDR3nt: TGTGCCAGCAGCGTATCCCGGGACAGGGGTTACTACGAGCAGTACTTC; CDR3aa: CASSVSRDRGYYEQYF
j_gene: TRBJ2-3; v_gene: TRBV7-3; abundance: NA; d_gene: TRBD2; CDR3nt: TGTGCCAGCAGCATCTACACCCGGACTAGCGGCACAGATACGCAGTATTTT; CDR3aa: CASSIYTRTSGTDTQYF
j_gene: TRBJ1-5; v_gene: TRBV28; abundance: NA; d_gene: TRBD1; CDR3nt: TGTGCCAGCAGTTTATCGGCCAGGGGGTTGCGAAGCAATCAGCCCCAGCATTTT; CDR3aa: CASSLSARGLRSNQPQHF
j_gene: TRBJ2-7; v_gene: TRBV21-1; abundance: NA; d_gene: NA; CDR3nt: TGTGCCAGCAGCAAGGGTCTAGCGGGAGCCGAAGCCTACGAGCAGTACTTC; CDR3aa: CASSKGLAGAEAYEQYF
j_gene: TRBJ1-1; v_gene: TRBV6-4; abundance: once; d_gene: TRBD1; CDR3nt: TGTGCCAGCGGGAGGACAGGGTTTAATCTTGAAGCTTTCTTT; CDR3aa: CASGRTGFNLEAFF
j_gene: TRBJ2-7; v_gene: TRBV7-2; abundance: NA; d_gene: TRBD1; CDR3nt: TGTGCCAGCAGCTTAAAATGGGACAGCAACTCCTACGAGCAGTACTTC; CDR3aa: CASSLKWDSNSYEQYF